This TCR beta chain originates from a study of beta chain features in type 1 diabetes. The study's findings and limits: The study found moderately but significantly shorter TCRB CDR3s in all four CD4+ subsets of Type 1 diabetes patients.

A few counts support this clone. What it recognizes is unknown. Trimming removed 2 bases from V and 5 bases from J; junction bases left unmatched: 11. The CDR3 contains 17 residues. Germline CDR1 and CDR2: SGHRS and YFSETQ. Blood was collected once per donor into heparin, averaging roughly 120 mL. Purity (above 98%) was reached by all sorted populations. The whole isolated RNA underwent reverse transcription, so sequencing captured expressed TCRB transcripts. Assay used: immunoSEQ multiplex PCR; TCRdb lists only in-frame clones, some missing. The data show under 200,000 clones, around 8.5% seen once. The TCR comes from a man between 18 and 35 years old in good health. The J gene is TRBJ2-1, the V gene TRBV5-1, with 9 bases that match TRBD1. The sequenced material came from central memory CD4+ T cells from blood. CDR3 sequence reads: CASSFRTGGVRDNEQFF. In nucleotides, the CDR3 is TGCGCCAGCAGCTTCAGAACAGGGGGCGTTAGGGACAATGAGCAGTTCTTC.